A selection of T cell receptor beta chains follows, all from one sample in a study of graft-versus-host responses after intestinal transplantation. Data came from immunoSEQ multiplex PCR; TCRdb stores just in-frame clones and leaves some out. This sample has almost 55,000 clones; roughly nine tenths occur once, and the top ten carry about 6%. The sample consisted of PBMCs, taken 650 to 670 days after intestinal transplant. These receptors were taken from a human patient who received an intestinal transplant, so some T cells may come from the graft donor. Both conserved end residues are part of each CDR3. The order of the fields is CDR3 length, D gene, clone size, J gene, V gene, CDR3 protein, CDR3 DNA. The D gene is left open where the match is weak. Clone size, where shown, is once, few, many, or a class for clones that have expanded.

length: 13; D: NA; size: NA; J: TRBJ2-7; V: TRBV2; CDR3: CASKPDHSYEQYF; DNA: TGTGCCAGCAAGCCGGACCACTCCTACGAGCAGTACTTC
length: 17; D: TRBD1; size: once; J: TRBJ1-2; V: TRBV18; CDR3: CASSLEVPGQGAGGYTF; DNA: TGTGCCAGCTCATTAGAGGTCCCGGGACAGGGGGCAGGAGGCTACACCTTC
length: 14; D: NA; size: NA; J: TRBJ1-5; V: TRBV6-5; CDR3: CASKVGYDNQPQHF; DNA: TGTGCCAGCAAAGTGGGGTATGACAATCAGCCCCAGCATTTT
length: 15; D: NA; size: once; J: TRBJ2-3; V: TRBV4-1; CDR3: CASSQWGGATDTQYF; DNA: TGCGCCAGCAGCCAGTGGGGGGGGGCGACGGATACGCAGTATTTT
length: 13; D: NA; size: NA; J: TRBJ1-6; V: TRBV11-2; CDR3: CASSLTTVLPLHF; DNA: TGTGCCAGCAGCTTAACTACGGTTCTACCCCTCCACTTT
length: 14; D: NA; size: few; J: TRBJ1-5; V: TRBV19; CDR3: CASSIHAVGWAQHF; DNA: TGTGCCAGTAGTATACACGCGGTAGGCTGGGCCCAGCATTTT
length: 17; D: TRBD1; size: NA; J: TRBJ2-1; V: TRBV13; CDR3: CASSLEGTGMTYNEQFF; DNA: TGTGCCAGCAGCTTAGAAGGGACAGGGATGACCTACAATGAGCAGTTCTTC
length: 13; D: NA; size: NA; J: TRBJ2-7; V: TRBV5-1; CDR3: CASSWTGGYEQYF; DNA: TGCGCCAGCAGCTGGACCGGGGGCTACGAGCAGTACTTC
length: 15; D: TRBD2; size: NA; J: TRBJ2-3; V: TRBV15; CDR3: CATSRETSGADTQYF; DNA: TGTGCCACCAGCAGAGAGACTAGCGGGGCAGATACGCAGTATTTT
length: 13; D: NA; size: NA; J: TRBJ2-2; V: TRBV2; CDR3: CATVEQGTGELFF; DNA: TGTGCCACGGTAGAACAGGGCACCGGGGAGCTGTTTTTT
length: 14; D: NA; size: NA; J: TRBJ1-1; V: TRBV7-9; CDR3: CASSLGSGNTEAFF; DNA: TGTGCCAGCAGCTTAGGCAGCGGGAACACTGAAGCTTTCTTT
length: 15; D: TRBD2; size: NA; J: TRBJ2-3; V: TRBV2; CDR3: CASRKTGGFTDTQYF; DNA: TGTGCCAGCAGAAAGACGGGGGGGTTTACAGATACGCAGTATTTT
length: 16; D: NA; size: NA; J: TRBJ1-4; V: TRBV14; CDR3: CASSRIDSPVNEKLFF; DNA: TGTGCCAGCAGCCGAATTGACAGTCCTGTTAATGAAAAACTGTTTTTT
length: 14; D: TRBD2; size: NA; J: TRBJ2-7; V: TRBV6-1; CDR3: CASSGRGIPYEQYF; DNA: TGTGCCAGCTCCGGGAGGGGGATTCCCTACGAGCAGTACTTC
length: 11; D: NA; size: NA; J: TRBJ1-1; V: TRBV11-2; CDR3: CASSFRAEAFF; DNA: TGTGCCAGCAGCTTTCGGGCGGAAGCTTTCTTT
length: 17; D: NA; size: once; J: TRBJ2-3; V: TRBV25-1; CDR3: CASSELFQGPGTDTQYF; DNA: TGTGCCAGCAGTGAACTGTTTCAGGGGCCCGGCACAGATACGCAGTATTTT
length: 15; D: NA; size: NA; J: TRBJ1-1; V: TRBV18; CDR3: CASSPTTVLNTEAFF; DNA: TGTGCCAGCTCACCAACGACAGTTTTGAACACTGAAGCTTTCTTT
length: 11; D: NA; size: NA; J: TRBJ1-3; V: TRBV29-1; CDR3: CSVEDRNTIYF; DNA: TGCAGCGTTGAAGACCGAAACACCATATATTTT
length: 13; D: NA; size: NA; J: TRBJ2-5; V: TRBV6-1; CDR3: CASSGTLQETQYF; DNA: TGTGCCAGCAGTGGGACCCTCCAAGAGACCCAGTACTTC
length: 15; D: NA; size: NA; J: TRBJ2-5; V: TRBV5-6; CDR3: CASSLYRRYQETQYF; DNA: TGTGCCAGCAGCCTATACCGCAGGTACCAAGAGACCCAGTACTTC
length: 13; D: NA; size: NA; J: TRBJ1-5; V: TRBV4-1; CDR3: CASSQDQGHPQHF; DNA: TGCGCCAGCAGCCAAGATCAGGGACACCCCCAGCATTTT
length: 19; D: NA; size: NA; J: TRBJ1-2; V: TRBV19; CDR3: CASSIRGLSYDLLGRGYTF; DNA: TGTGCCAGTAGTATAAGGGGACTAAGCTACGACCTCTTGGGCCGTGGCTACACCTTC